These 15 T cell receptor beta chains came from one sample sequenced in a study of shared clonotypes between healthy human individuals. Profiling relied on immunoSEQ multiplex PCR, and the TCRdb table lists in-frame clones only, not all of them. The data show about 680,000 clones, 55% to 75% seen once. Sequencing was performed on memory CD4+ T cells sorted from blood. As for subset: CD45RA-negative fraction. These receptors all come from a woman aged 25 to 39 in good health.

The chain combines TRBV6-1 with TRBJ2-7; 8 nucleotides agree with TRBD1. The CDR3 has 15 residues. CDR1 is MNHNS and CDR2 is SASEGT in the germline V gene. The J segment lost 0 bases and the V segment lost 6 bases, leaving 7 bases of the junction unmatched. The CDR3 region is CASRSWTGSSYEQYF. In DNA, the CDR3 is TGTGCCAGCAGATCGTGGACAGGGAGCTCCTACGAGCAGTACTTC.

J is TRBJ2-2 and V is TRBV5-8; the D is unclear. Between the trimmed V and J ends, which lost 4 bases and 1 base, there was a span of 17 bases. The CDR3 extends over 17 amino acids. Germline V gene sequence: CDR1 SGHTS, CDR2 YDEGEE. The CDR3 nucleotides are TGTGCCAGCAGCCCCTTGGCCAGACCCCTGAACACCGGGGAGCTGTTTTTT. Residues: CASSPLARPLNTGELFF.

The chain links TRBV15 to TRBJ2-5, with 7 bases fitting TRBD1. Per germline, CDR1 LNHNV and CDR2 YYDKDF (reference sequence). Trimming took 0 bases from V and 13 from J; bases not matched to a gene: 5. CDR3 size: 12 residues. CDR3 DNA sequence: TGTGCCACCAGCAGAGATTGGGACAGTTTGTACTTC. Amino acids: CATSRDWDSLYF.

This clone was detected once. The chain couples TRBV5-1 to TRBJ2-2; D unresolved. This CDR3 comprises 13 residues. In germline, CDR1 is SGHRS, CDR2 YFSETQ. V shed 2 bases and J shed 8 bases, with 10 bases lying between them. This CDR3 is CASSFGFQGELFF. The CDR3 nucleotides read TGCGCCAGCAGCTTTGGATTTCAGGGGGAGCTGTTTTTT.

This clone was recorded only once. Additional DNA sequences in this sample encode the identical CDR3. The J gene is TRBJ2-7, the V gene TRBV19; possible D gene TRBD1, 6 bases. From germline, CDR1 is LNHDA and CDR2 SQIVND (reference sequence). CDR3 length: 13 residues. The ends were cut back, 4 bases at V and 3 bases at J, with 10 bases in the middle. The CDR3 sequence: CASSREDSYEQYF. CDR3 coding DNA: TGTGCCAGTAGTAGAGAGGACAGCTACGAGCAGTACTTC.

The chain recombines TRBV19 with TRBJ2-6, with TRBD1 matching over 12 bases. CDR1 is LNHDA and CDR2 is SQIVND in the germline V gene (reference sequence). The ends lost 7 bases at V and 1 base at J; junction bases unmatched: 11. The length of the CDR3 is 19 residues. CDR3 region: CASTITGTGGGSGANVLTF. CDR3 DNA: TGTGCCAGTACCATCACCGGGACAGGGGGCGGATCTGGGGCCAACGTCCTGACTTTC. Full variable domain (rest looked up from reference TRBV19 and TRBJ2-6): DGGITQSPKYLFRKEGQNVTLSCEQNLNHDAMYWYRQDPGQGLRLIYYSQIVNDFQKGDIAEGYSVSREKKESFPLTVTSAQKNPTAFYLCASTITGTGGGSGANVLTFGAGSRLTVL.

J is TRBJ2-3 and V is TRBV9, with 9 bases lining up with TRBD1. Germline values: CDR1 SGDLS, CDR2 YYNGEE. V lost 0 bases, J lost 0 bases, and 8 bases stayed unmatched. There are 18 residues in the CDR3. CDR3 in amino acids: CASSVAQSTGGSTDTQYF. As DNA, the CDR3 is TGTGCCAGCAGCGTAGCCCAGTCGACAGGGGGTAGCACAGATACGCAGTATTTT. Using reference TRBV9 and TRBJ2-3 for the parts outside the CDR3, the full variable domain is DSGVTQTPKHLITATGQRVTLRCSPRSGDLSVYWYQQSLDQGLQFLIQYYNGEERAKGNILERFSAQQFPDLHSELNLSSLELGDSALYFCASSVAQSTGGSTDTQYFGPGTRLTVL.

The chain links TRBV11-2 to TRBJ2-4; tentatively, D is TRBD1 (6 bases). Germline V gives CDR1 SGHAT, CDR2 FQNNGV. Trimming took 2 bases from V and 7 from J, leaving 6 bases between them. The CDR3 is 12 amino acids. The CDR3 is CASSLTGNIQYF. The CDR3 bases are TGTGCCAGCAGCTTAACAGGGAACATTCAGTACTTC.

The V and J genes are TRBV5-4 and TRBJ1-1; D is unclear. Between the trimmed V and J ends, which lost 4 bases and 1 base, there was a span of 14 bases. The length of the CDR3 is 15 residues. Germline values: CDR1 SGHNT, CDR2 YYREEE (reference sequence). The CDR3 spells CASSQVLGKNTEAFF. The CDR3 DNA sequence: TGTGCCAGCAGCCAAGTTTTGGGCAAGAACACTGAAGCTTTCTTT.

This clone was detected only a few times. The sample carries other DNA sequences with the same CDR3. This chain links TRBV29-1 with TRBJ2-2, with TRBD1 matching 8 bases. J lost 3 bases, V lost 3 bases, and 0 bases had no gene match. CDR3 length: 13 residues. CDR1 is SQVTM and CDR2 is ANQGSEA in the germline V gene. The CDR3 reads CSVDRGHTGELFF. The CDR3 DNA reads as TGCAGCGTTGACAGGGGGCACACCGGGGAGCTGTTTTTT.

This chain connects TRBV27 to TRBJ2-7, with TRBD2 identical over 14 bases. The J segment lost 4 bases and the V segment lost 5 bases, leaving 13 bases of the junction unmatched. Germline loops: CDR1 MNHEY, CDR2 SMNVEV (reference sequence). This CDR3 has 18 residues. CDR3 loop: CASSPSQTSGRANYEQYF. The CDR3 DNA reads TGTGCCAGCAGTCCATCCCAGACTAGCGGGAGGGCCAATTACGAGCAGTACTTC.

The chain is built from TRBV27 and TRBJ1-1; 7 bases match TRBD1. Trimming at V came to 9 bases and at J to 4 bases, leaving 8 bases not matched to a gene. The germline gives CDR1 MNHEY, CDR2 SMNVEV (reference sequence). This CDR3 region has 13 residues. The CDR3 DNA is TGTGCCAGTAAACTCACAGGGGTCACTGAAGCTTTCTTT. This gives the protein CASKLTGVTEAFF.

The chain recombines TRBV5-1 with TRBJ2-2; TRBD1 matches at 8 bases. CDR1 is SGHRS, CDR2 YFSETQ, per germline. The ends lost 4 bases at V and 7 bases at J; junction bases unmatched: 6. The CDR3 covers 14 residues. The CDR3 DNA is TGCGCCAGCAGCGGACAGGGTGGGGACGGGGAGCTGTTTTTT. It yields the protein CASSGQGGDGELFF.

The V gene is TRBV12-1, the J gene TRBJ2-7; the table's D call of TRBD1 was not tested on the DNA. TRBV12-1 is designated a pseudogene. The CDR3 extends over 16 amino acids. CDR3 bases: TGTGCCAGCAGCTTTGCGCGTAGACAGGGTGAAGGCGAGCAGTACTTC. Protein sequence: CASSFARRQGEGEQYF.

The DNA of the CDR3 is TGTGCCAGCAGCCTGGGTACCCCCTTGGAGCAGTACTTC. Residues: CASSLGTPLEQYF. The rearrangement joins TRBV7-2 to TRBJ2-7, with D uncertain. Deletions cut 5 bases from V and 7 bases from J, with 15 bases between. This CDR3 region has 13 residues. The germline V gene encodes CDR1 SGHTA and CDR2 FQGNSA.